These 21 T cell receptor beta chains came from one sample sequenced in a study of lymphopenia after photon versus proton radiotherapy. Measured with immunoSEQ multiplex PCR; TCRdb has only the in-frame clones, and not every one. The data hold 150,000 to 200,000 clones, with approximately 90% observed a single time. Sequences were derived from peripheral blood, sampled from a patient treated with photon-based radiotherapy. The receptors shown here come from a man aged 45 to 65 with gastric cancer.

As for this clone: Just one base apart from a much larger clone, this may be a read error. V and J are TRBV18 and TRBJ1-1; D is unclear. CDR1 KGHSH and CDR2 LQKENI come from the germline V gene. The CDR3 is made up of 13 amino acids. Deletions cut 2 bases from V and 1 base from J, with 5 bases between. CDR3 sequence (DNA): TGTGCCAGCTCACCAGGGGAGAACACTGAAGCTTTCTTT. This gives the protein CASSPGENTEAFF. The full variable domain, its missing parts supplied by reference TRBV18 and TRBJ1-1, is NAGVMQNPRHLVRRRGQEARLRCSPMKGHSHVYWYRQLPEEGLKFMVYLQKENIIDESGMPKERFSAEFPKEGPSILRIQQVVRGDSAAYFCASSPGENTEAFFGQGTRLTVV.

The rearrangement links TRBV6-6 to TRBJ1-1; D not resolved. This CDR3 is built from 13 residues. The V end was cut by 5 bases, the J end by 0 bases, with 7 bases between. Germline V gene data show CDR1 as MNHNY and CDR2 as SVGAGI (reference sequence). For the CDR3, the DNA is TGTGCCAGCAGTGCCAGCATGAACACTGAAGCTTTCTTT. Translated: CASSASMNTEAFF.

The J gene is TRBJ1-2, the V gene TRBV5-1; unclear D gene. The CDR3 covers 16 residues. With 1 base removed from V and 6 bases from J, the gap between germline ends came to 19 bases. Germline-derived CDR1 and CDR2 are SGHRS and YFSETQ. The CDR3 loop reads CASSLWSDPSSNGYTF. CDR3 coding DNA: TGCGCCAGCAGCTTGTGGTCGGACCCAAGTTCTAATGGCTACACCTTC.

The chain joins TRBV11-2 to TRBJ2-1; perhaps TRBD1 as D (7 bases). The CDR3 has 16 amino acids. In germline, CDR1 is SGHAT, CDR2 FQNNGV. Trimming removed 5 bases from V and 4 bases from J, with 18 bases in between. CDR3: CASSPVGGRGYNEQFF. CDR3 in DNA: TGTGCCAGCAGCCCAGTGGGAGGCAGGGGGTACAATGAGCAGTTCTTC.

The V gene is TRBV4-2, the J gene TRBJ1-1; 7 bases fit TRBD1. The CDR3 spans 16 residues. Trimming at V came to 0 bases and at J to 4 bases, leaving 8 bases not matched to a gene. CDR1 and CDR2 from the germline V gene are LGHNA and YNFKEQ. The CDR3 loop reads CASSQEATGMGTEAFF. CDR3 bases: TGTGCCAGCAGCCAAGAAGCGACAGGGATGGGCACTGAAGCTTTCTTT.

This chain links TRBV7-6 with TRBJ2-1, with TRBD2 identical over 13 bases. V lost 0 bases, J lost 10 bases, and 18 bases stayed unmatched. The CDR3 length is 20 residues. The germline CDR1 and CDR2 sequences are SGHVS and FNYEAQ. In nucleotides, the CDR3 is TGTGCCAGCAGCTTAGCGCCGGGACTAGCGGGAAGGAACACAGCCCAAGAGCAGTTCTTC. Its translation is CASSLAPGLAGRNTAQEQFF.

DNA for the CDR3: TGTGCCATCAGTCCTAGCGGGAGGGTAAACGAGCAGTACTTC. Translating gives CAISPSGRVNEQYF. The J gene is TRBJ2-7, the V gene TRBV10-3, with 12 bases identical to TRBD2. The CDR3 is made up of 14 amino acids. The J segment lost 5 bases and the V segment lost 5 bases, leaving 4 bases of the junction unmatched. CDR1 and CDR2 from the germline V gene are ENHRY and SYGVKD.

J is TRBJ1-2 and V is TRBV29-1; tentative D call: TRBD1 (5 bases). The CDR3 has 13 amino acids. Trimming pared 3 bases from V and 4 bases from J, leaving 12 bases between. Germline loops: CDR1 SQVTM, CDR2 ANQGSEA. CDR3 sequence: CSVDIGQGYGYTF. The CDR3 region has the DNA TGCAGCGTTGACATCGGGCAGGGCTATGGCTACACCTTC.

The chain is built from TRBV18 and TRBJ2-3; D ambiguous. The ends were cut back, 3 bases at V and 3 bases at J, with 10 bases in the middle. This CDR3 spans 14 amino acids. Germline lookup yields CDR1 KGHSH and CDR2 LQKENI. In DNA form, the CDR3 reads TGTGCCAGCTCACCTAGTAGATCAACAGATACGCAGTATTTT. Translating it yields CASSPSRSTDTQYF.

The DNA for the CDR3 is TGTGCCAGCTCACCAGGTACTAGCACAGATACGCAGTATTTT. This gives the protein CASSPGTSTDTQYF. The chain employs TRBV18 and TRBJ2-3; D gene unclear. This CDR3 region has 14 residues. V gave up 2 bases and J gave up 0 bases, with 6 bases separating them. The germline V gene has CDR1 KGHSH and CDR2 LQKENI.

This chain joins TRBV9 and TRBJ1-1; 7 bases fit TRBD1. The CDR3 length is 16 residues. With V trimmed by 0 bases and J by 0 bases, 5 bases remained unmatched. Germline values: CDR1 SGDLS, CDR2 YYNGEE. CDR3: CASSVGPGGMNTEAFF. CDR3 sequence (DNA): TGTGCCAGCAGCGTAGGACCAGGGGGGATGAACACTGAAGCTTTCTTT.

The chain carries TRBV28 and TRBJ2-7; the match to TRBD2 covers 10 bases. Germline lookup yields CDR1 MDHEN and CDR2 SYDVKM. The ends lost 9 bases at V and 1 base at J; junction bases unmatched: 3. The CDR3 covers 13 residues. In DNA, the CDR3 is TGTGCCAGTCGGACTAGCGGATCCTACGAGCAGTACTTC. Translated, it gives CASRTSGSYEQYF.

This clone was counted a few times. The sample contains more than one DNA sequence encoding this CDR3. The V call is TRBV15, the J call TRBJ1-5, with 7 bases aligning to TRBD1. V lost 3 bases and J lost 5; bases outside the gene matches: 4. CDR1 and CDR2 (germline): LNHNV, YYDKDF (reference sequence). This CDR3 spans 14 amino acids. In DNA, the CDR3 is TGTGCCACCAGCAGGGACAGGCCCGATCAGCCCCAGCATTTT. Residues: CATSRDRPDQPQHF.

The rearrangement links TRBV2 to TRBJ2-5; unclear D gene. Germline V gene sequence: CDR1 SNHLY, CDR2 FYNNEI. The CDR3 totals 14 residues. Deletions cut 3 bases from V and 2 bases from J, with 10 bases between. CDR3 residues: CASSETSTQETQYF. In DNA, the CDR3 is TGTGCCAGCAGTGAGACGAGTACGCAAGAGACCCAGTACTTC.

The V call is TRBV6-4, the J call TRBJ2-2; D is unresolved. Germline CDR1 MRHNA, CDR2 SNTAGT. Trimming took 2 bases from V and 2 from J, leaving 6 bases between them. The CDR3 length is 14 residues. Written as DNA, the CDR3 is TGTGCCAGCAGTGACGTGGCAAACACCGGGGAGCTGTTTTTT. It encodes CASSDVANTGELFF.

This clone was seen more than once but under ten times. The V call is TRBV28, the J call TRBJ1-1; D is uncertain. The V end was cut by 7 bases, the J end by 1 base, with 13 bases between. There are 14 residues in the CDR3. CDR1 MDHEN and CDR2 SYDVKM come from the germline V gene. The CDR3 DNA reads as TGTGCCAGCATTGGCAGTAGCCCGAACACTGAAGCTTTCTTT. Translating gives CASIGSSPNTEAFF.

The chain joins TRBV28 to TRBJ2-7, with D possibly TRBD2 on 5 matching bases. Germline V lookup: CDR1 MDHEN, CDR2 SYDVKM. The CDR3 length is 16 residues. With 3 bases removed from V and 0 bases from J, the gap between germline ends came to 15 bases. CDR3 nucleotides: TGTGCCAGCAGTTTTGAACTAGTCCGACTCTCCTACGAGCAGTACTTC. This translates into CASSFELVRLSYEQYF.

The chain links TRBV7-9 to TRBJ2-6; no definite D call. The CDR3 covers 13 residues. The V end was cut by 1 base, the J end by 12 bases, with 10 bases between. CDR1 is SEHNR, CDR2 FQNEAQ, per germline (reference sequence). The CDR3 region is CASSLEARAVLTF. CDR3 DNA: TGTGCCAGCAGCTTAGAGGCAAGGGCCGTCCTGACTTTC.

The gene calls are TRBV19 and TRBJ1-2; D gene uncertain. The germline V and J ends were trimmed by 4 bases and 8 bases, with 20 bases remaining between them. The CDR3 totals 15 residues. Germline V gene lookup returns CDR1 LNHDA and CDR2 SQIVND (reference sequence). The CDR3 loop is CASSTQYTASGGYTF. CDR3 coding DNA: TGTGCCAGTAGTACCCAATACACAGCATCGGGAGGCTACACCTTC. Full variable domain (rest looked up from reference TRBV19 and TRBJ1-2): DGGITQSPKYLFRKEGQNVTLSCEQNLNHDAMYWYRQDPGQGLRLIYYSQIVNDFQKGDIAEGYSVSREKKESFPLTVTSAQKNPTAFYLCASSTQYTASGGYTFGSGTRLTVV.

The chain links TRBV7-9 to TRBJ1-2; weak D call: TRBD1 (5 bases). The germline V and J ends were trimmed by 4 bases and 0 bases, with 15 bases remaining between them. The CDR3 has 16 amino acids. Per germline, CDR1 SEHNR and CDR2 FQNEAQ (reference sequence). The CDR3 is CASSSRVLRPNYGYTF. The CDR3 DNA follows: TGTGCCAGCAGCTCCAGGGTTCTTAGGCCTAACTATGGCTACACCTTC. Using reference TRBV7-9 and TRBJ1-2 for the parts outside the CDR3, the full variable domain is DTGVSQNPRHKITKRGQNVTFRCDPISEHNRLYWYRQTLGQGPEFLTYFQNEAQLEKSRLLSDRFSAERPKGSFSTLEIQRTEQGDSAMYLCASSSRVLRPNYGYTFGSGTRLTVV.

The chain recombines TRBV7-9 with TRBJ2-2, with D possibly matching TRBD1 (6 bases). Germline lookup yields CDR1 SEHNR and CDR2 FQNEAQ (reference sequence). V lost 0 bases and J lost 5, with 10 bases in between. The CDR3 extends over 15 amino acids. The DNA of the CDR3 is TGTGCCAGCAGCTTAGCGCGGCAGGGGACCGGGGAGCTGTTTTTT. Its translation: CASSLARQGTGELFF.